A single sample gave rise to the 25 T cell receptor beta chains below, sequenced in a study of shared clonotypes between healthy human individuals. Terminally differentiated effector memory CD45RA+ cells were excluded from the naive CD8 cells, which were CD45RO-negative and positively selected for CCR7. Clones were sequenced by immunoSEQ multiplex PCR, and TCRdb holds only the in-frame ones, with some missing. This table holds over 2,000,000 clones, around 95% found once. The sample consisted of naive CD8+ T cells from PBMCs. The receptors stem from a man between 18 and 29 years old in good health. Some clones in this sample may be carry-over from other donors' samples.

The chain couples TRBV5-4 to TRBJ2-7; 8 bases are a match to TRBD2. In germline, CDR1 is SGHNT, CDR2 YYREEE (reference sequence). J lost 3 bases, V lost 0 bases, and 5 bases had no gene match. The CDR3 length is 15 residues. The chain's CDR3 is CASSLELAAGYEQYF. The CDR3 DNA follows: TGTGCCAGCAGCTTGGAACTAGCGGCGGGCTACGAGCAGTACTTC.

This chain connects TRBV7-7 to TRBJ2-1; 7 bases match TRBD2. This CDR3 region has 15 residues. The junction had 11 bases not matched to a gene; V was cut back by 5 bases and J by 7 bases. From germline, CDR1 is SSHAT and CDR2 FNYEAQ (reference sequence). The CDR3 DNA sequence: TGTGCCAGCAGCCCAGGACTAGTAGGCTCGAATGAGCAGTTCTTC. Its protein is CASSPGLVGSNEQFF.

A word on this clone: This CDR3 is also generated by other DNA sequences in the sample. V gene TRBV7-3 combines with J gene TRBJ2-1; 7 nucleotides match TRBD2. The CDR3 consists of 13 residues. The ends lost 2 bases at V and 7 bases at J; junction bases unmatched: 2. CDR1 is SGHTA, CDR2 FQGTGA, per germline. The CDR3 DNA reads TGTGCCAGCAGCTTAGGACTAGGGAATGAGCAGTTCTTC. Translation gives CASSLGLGNEQFF.

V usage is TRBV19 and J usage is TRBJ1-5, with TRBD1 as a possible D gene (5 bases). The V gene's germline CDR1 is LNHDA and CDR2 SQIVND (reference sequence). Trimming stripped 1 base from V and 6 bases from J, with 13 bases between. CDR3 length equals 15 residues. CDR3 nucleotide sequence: TGTGCCAGTAGTATAGTGGGGGGGAACCTTCAGCCCCAGCATTTT. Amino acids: CASSIVGGNLQPQHF.

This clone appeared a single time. The DNA for the CDR3 is TGTGCCAGCAGACGCGGACTAGCAAAGTCCGGGGAGCTGTTTTTT. Amino acid sequence: CASRRGLAKSGELFF. The rearrangement uses TRBV28 and TRBJ2-2, with 8 bases fitting TRBD2. This CDR3 comprises 15 residues. V was pared by 6 bases and J by 6 bases, with 9 bases of the junction left unmatched. The V gene's germline CDR1 is MDHEN and CDR2 SYDVKM.

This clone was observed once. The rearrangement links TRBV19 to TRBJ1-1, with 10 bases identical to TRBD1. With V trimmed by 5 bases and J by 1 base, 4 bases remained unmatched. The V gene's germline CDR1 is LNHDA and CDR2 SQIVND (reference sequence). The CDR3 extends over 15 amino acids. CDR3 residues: CASSSWTGGNTEAFF. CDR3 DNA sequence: TGTGCCAGTAGTTCATGGACAGGGGGGAACACTGAAGCTTTCTTT.

CDR3 protein: CASSIDPGTGTNTGELFF. CDR3 coding DNA: TGTGCCAGTAGTATAGATCCGGGGACAGGAACGAACACCGGGGAGCTGTTTTTT. V is TRBV19 and J is TRBJ2-2; 8 nucleotides agree with TRBD1. Unmatched junction bases numbered 6, after V lost 0 bases and J lost 0 bases. The CDR3 contains 18 residues. The germline V gene encodes CDR1 LNHDA and CDR2 SQIVND (reference sequence).

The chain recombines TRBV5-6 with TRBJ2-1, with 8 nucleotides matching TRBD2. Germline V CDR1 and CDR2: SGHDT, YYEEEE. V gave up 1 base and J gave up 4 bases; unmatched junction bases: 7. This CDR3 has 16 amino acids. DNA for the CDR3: TGTGCCAGCAGCTTGTTCATGCGGGAGGCATACAATGAGCAGTTCTTC. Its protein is CASSLFMREAYNEQFF.

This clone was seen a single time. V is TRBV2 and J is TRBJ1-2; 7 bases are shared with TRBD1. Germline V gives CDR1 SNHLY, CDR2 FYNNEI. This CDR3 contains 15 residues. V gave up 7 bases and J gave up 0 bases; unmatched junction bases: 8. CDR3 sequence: CASTSPGQSNYGYTF. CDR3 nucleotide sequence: TGTGCCAGCACTTCTCCGGGACAGTCTAACTATGGCTACACCTTC.

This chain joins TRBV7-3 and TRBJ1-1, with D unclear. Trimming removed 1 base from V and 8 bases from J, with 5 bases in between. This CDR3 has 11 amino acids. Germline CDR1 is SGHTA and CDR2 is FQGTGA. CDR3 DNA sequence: TGTGCCAGCAGCTTAAACTCAGAAGCTTTCTTT. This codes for CASSLNSEAFF.

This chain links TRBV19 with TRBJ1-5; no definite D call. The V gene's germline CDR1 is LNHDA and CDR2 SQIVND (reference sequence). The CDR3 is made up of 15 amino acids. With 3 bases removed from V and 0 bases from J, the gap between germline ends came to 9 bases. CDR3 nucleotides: TGTGCCAGTAGTATGGGCACCTTTAGCAATCAGCCCCAGCATTTT. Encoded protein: CASSMGTFSNQPQHF.

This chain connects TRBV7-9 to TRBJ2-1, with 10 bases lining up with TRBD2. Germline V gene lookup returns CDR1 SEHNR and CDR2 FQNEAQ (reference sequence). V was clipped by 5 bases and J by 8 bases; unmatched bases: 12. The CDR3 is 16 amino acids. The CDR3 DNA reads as TGTGCCAGCAGCGGCCAAGCGGGAGGGCCCTTGGATGAGCAGTTCTTC. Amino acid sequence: CASSGQAGGPLDEQFF.

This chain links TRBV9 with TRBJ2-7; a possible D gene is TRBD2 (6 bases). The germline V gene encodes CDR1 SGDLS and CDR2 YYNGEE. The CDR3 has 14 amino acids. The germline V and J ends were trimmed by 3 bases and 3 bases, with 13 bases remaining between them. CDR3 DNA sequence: TGTGCCAGCAGCGCCCCCGGGGGAGACTACGAGCAGTACTTC. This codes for CASSAPGGDYEQYF.

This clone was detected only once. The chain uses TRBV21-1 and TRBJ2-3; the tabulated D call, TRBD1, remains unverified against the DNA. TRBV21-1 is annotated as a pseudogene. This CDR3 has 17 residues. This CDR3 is CASSKRDSGVDADTQYF. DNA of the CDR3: TGTGCCAGCAGCAAACGTGATTCAGGGGTCGACGCAGATACGCAGTATTTT.

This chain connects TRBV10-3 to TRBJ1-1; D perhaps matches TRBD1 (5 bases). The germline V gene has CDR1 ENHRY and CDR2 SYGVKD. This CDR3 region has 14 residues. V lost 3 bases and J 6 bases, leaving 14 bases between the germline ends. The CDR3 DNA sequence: TGTGCCATCAGTGACCTTTCCAGGGAACCTGAAGCTTTCTTT. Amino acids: CAISDLSREPEAFF.

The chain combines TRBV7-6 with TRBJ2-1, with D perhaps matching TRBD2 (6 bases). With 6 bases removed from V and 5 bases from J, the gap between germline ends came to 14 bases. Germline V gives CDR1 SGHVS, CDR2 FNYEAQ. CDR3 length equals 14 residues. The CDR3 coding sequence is TGTGCCAGCAGGGCGGGACCCCGGAACAATGAGCAGTTCTTC. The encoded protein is CASRAGPRNNEQFF. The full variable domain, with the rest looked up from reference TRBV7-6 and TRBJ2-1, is GAGVSQSPRYKVTKRGQDVALRCDPISGHVSLYWYRQALGQGPEFLTYFNYEAQQDKSGLPNDRFSAERPEGSISTLTIQRTEQRDSAMYRCASRAGPRNNEQFFGPGTRLTVL.

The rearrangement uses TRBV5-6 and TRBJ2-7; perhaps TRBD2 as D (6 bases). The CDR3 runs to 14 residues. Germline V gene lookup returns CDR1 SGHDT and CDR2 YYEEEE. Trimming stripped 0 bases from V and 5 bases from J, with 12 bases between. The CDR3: CASSLGQGGHEQYF. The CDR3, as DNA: TGTGCCAGCAGCTTGGGGCAGGGAGGACACGAGCAGTACTTC.

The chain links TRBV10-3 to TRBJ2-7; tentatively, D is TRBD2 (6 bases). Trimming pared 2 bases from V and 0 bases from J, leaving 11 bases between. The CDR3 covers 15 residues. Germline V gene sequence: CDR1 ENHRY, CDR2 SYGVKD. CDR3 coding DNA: TGTGCCATCAGTGAGACCCCCGGGGGCTCCTACGAGCAGTACTTC. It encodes CAISETPGGSYEQYF.

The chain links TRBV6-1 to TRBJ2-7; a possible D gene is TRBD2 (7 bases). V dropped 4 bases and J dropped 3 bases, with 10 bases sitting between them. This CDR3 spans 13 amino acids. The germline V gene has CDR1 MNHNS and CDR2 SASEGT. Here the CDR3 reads CASSVGGLYEQYF. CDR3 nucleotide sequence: TGTGCCAGCAGTGTCGGGGGGCTCTACGAGCAGTACTTC.

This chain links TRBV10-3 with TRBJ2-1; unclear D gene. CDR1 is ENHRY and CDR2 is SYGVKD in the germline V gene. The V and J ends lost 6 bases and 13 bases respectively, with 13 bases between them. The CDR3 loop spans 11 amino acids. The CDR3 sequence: CAIRSSESQFF. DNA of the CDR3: TGTGCCATCAGATCCTCCGAAAGTCAGTTCTTC.

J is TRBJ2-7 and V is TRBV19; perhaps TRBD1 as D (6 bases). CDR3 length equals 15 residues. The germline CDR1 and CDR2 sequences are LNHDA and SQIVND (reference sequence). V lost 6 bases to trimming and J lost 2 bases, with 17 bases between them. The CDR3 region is CASSPLSQGPYEQYF. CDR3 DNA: TGTGCCAGTAGCCCATTATCACAGGGTCCCTACGAGCAGTACTTC. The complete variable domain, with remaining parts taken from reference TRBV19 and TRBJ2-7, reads DGGITQSPKYLFRKEGQNVTLSCEQNLNHDAMYWYRQDPGQGLRLIYYSQIVNDFQKGDIAEGYSVSREKKESFPLTVTSAQKNPTAFYLCASSPLSQGPYEQYFGPGTRLTVT.

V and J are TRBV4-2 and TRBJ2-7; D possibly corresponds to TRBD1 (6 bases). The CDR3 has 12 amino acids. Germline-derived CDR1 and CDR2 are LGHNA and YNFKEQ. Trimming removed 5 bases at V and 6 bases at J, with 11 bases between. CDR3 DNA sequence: TGTGCCAGCAGCGAGTACAGGGTCGAGCAGTACTTC. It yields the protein CASSEYRVEQYF.

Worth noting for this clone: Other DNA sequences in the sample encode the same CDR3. For the CDR3, the DNA is TGTGCCAGCAGCCCTGGGGATCAGCCCCAGCATTTT. It translates to CASSPGDQPQHF. This chain links TRBV7-9 with TRBJ1-5; D is ambiguous. The V end lost 5 bases, the J end lost 5 bases, and 7 bases lay between the germline ends. CDR3 size: 12 residues. The germline V gene encodes CDR1 SEHNR and CDR2 FQNEAQ (reference sequence). Variable domain in full (rest from reference TRBV7-9 and TRBJ1-5): DTGVSQNPRHKITKRGQNVTFRCDPISEHNRLYWYRQTLGQGPEFLTYFQNEAQLEKSRLLSDRFSAERPKGSFSTLEIQRTEQGDSAMYLCASSPGDQPQHFGDGTRLSIL.

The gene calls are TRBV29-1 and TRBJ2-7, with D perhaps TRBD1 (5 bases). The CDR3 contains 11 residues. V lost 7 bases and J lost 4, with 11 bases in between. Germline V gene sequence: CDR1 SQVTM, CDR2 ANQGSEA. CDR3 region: CSATGDYEQYF. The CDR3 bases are TGCAGCGCTACAGGAGATTACGAGCAGTACTTC.

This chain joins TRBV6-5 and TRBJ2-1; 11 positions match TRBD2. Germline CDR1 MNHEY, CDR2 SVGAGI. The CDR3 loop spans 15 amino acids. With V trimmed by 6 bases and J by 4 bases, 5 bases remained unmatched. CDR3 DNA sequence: TGTGCCAGCAGCCACGGGACTAGCGGTTACAATGAGCAGTTCTTC. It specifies CASSHGTSGYNEQFF.